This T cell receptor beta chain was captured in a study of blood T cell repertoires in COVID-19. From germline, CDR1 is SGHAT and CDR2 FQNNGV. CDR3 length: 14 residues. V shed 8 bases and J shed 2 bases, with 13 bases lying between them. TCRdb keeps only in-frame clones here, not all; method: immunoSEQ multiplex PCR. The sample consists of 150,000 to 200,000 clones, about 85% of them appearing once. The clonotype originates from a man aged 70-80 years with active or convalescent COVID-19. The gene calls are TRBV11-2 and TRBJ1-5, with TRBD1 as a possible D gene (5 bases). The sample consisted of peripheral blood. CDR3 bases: TGTGCCAGCGGAGAGGGAGGGGGCAATCAGCCCCAGCATTTT. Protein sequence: CASGEGGGNQPQHF.